The 25 T cell receptor beta chains below were found in one sample sequenced in a study of blood T cell repertoires in COVID-19. Generated by immunoSEQ multiplex PCR, the TCRdb table keeps only in-frame clones and is missing some. This sample has approximately 82,000 clones, with around 81% found just once. Material: peripheral blood. These receptors were taken from a woman between 70 and 85 years old with active or convalescent COVID-19.

This clone has only one observation. This chain links TRBV6-2 or TRBV6-3 with TRBJ2-5; 8 bases match TRBD1. The CDR3 has 15 residues. Germline V lookup: CDR1 MNHEY, CDR2 SVGEGT. The ends lost 2 bases at V and 5 bases at J; junction bases unmatched: 7. The chain's CDR3 is CASSYMQGAGETQYF. The CDR3, as DNA: TGTGCCAGCAGTTACATGCAGGGGGCAGGGGAGACCCAGTACTTC.

The V gene is TRBV5-5, the J gene TRBJ1-3, with D maybe TRBD1 (6 bases). Trimming cost V 5 bases and J 8 bases, with 17 bases left between them. Germline assignment: CDR1 SGHKS and CDR2 YYEKEE (reference sequence). The CDR3 sequence is 14 residues long. The CDR3 bases are TGTGCCAGCAGTCTACAGGGCGGAGGAGACACCATATATTTT. Translated, it gives CASSLQGGGDTIYF.

The gene calls are TRBV7-8 and TRBJ2-6, with D unresolved. The V end lost 2 bases, the J end lost 0 bases, and 11 bases lay between the germline ends. The length of the CDR3 is 17 residues. CDR1 and CDR2 from the germline V gene are SGHVS and FQNEAQ. CDR3 bases: TGTGCCAGCAGCTTATCGGTAGCATCCTCTGGGGCCAACGTCCTGACTTTC. Its translation: CASSLSVASSGANVLTF.

This clone appeared a single time. The chain links TRBV7-2 to TRBJ2-5; tentatively, D is TRBD1 (5 bases). Germline V lookup: CDR1 SGHTA, CDR2 FQGNSA. The CDR3 contains 15 residues. Trimming left V 4 bases short and J 2 bases short, with 14 bases between. In DNA, the CDR3 is TGTGCCAGCAGCTCCCAGGTGGGGCATCAAGAGACCCAGTACTTC. Protein sequence: CASSSQVGHQETQYF.

This chain connects TRBV2 to TRBJ2-1, with 9 bases that match TRBD2. Trimming removed 2 bases from V and 7 bases from J; junction bases left unmatched: 9. The CDR3 has 16 amino acids. Germline CDR1 reads SNHLY; CDR2 reads FYNNEI. The CDR3 region has the DNA TGTGCCAGCAGTGAATTAGCGGGGGCAACCTCTAATGAGCAGTTCTTC. Its translation is CASSELAGATSNEQFF.

The gene calls are TRBV28 and TRBJ2-6; D is undetermined. Trimming took off 9 bases at V and 4 bases at J, with 16 bases between the two ends. Germline CDR1 MDHEN, CDR2 SYDVKM. The CDR3 spans 15 residues. The CDR3 sequence: CASRLTLAGANVLTF. The DNA of the CDR3 is TGTGCCAGTCGACTTACGCTGGCCGGGGCCAACGTCCTGACTTTC.

The CDR3 sequence: CASSPQGAPWQPQHF. CDR3 DNA: TGTGCCAGCAGCCCCCAGGGGGCCCCCTGGCAGCCCCAGCATTTT. The chain couples TRBV5-6 to TRBJ1-5; 8 bases align to TRBD1. V lost 4 bases to trimming and J lost 7 bases; unmatched junction nucleotides: 10. This CDR3 is 15 amino acids long. Germline values: CDR1 SGHDT, CDR2 YYEEEE.

The chain uses TRBV7-2 and TRBJ2-3; a weak D match, TRBD2 (5 bases). V gave up 2 bases and J gave up 3 bases, with 12 bases separating them. This CDR3 is 15 amino acids long. Germline CDR1 reads SGHTA; CDR2 reads FQGNSA. This chain's CDR3 is CASSLRARGTDTQYF. For the CDR3, the DNA is TGTGCCAGCAGCTTAAGGGCCCGGGGAACAGATACGCAGTATTTT. The complete variable domain, with remaining parts taken from reference TRBV7-2 and TRBJ2-3, reads GAGVSQSPSNKVTEKGKDVELRCDPISGHTALYWYRQSLGQGLEFLIYFQGNSAPDKSGLPSDRFSAERTGGSVSTLTIQRTQQEDSAVYLCASSLRARGTDTQYFGPGTRLTVL.

The rearrangement links TRBV18 to TRBJ2-7; 9 bases fit TRBD1. Trimming at V came to 3 bases and at J to 1 base, leaving 1 base not matched to a gene. CDR1 and CDR2 (germline): KGHSH, LQKENI. This CDR3 has 14 residues. The CDR3 nucleotides are TGTGCCAGCTCACCTGGACAGGGGTCCTACGAGCAGTACTTC. Translated: CASSPGQGSYEQYF.

The gene calls are TRBV6-5 and TRBJ2-3, with 8 bases fitting TRBD2. The CDR3 is made up of 16 amino acids. Germline V CDR1 and CDR2: MNHEY, SVGAGI. V lost 4 bases to trimming and J lost 4 bases; unmatched junction nucleotides: 10. The CDR3 loop reads CASSFSSTGGPDTQYF. The CDR3 nucleotides are TGTGCCAGCAGTTTCTCCTCAACGGGGGGGCCAGATACGCAGTATTTT.

This sequence joins TRBV14 and TRBJ2-1; 10 bases are a match to TRBD2. Germline V gene lookup returns CDR1 SGHDN and CDR2 FVKESK. This CDR3 has 16 residues. The junction had 7 bases not matched to a gene; V was cut back by 4 bases and J by 4 bases. Written as DNA, the CDR3 is TGTGCCAGCAGCCGAAAGCGGGGGGGAAATTACAATGAGCAGTTCTTC. It is translated as CASSRKRGGNYNEQFF.

The CDR3 DNA reads TGTGCCAGCAGACCACGGGCCAGGGTTAACTACGAGCAGTACTTC. Translation: CASRPRARVNYEQYF. The gene calls are TRBV5-6 and TRBJ2-7, with a tentative D call TRBD1 (5 bases). The CDR3 consists of 15 residues. Between the trimmed V and J ends, which lost 5 bases and 3 bases, there was a span of 18 bases. Germline V gene sequence: CDR1 SGHDT, CDR2 YYEEEE. Supplemented by reference TRBV5-6 and TRBJ2-7, the full variable domain reads DAGVTQSPTHLIKTRGQQVTLRCSPKSGHDTVSWYQQALGQGPQFIFQYYEEEERQRGNFPDRFSGHQFPNYSSELNVNALLLGDSALYLCASRPRARVNYEQYFGPGTRLTVT.

V usage is TRBV9 and J usage is TRBJ2-7, with D maybe TRBD2 (5 bases). CDR1 and CDR2 from the germline V gene are SGDLS and YYNGEE. The CDR3 spans 14 residues. The ends were cut back, 3 bases at V and 6 bases at J, with 16 bases in the middle. The CDR3 sequence is CASSARPVGSEQYF. DNA of the CDR3: TGTGCCAGCAGCGCCCGCCCGGTGGGGAGCGAGCAGTACTTC.

The chain couples TRBV2 to TRBJ2-3, with D perhaps TRBD1 (5 bases). This CDR3 comprises 13 residues. Germline V gene data show CDR1 as SNHLY and CDR2 as FYNNEI. Deletions cut 5 bases from V and 8 bases from J, with 14 bases between. CDR3 sequence (DNA): TGTGCCAGCAGTCAGGACAACGTCGGTACGCAGTATTTT. It translates to CASSQDNVGTQYF.

The chain has TRBV24-1 and TRBJ2-1; tentatively, D is TRBD2 (6 bases). Per the germline V gene, CDR1 is KGHDR and CDR2 is SFDVKD. V lost 4 bases and J 3 bases, leaving 9 bases between the germline ends. The CDR3 is made up of 14 amino acids. CDR3 sequence (DNA): TGTGCCACCAGTGAGGGGGGTGGCTACAATGAGCAGTTCTTC. Translated: CATSEGGGYNEQFF.

The V gene is TRBV10-3, the J gene TRBJ1-2; no firm D call. The CDR3 consists of 15 residues. Trimming left V 6 bases short and J 6 bases short, with 20 bases between. Germline values: CDR1 ENHRY, CDR2 SYGVKD. In DNA, the CDR3 is TGTGCCATCAGGTCTTTCGGTGTGTCGGGGAATGGCTACACCTTC. As protein: CAIRSFGVSGNGYTF.

The chain recombines TRBV28 with TRBJ1-1, with TRBD1 matching over 8 bases. The V gene's germline CDR1 is MDHEN and CDR2 SYDVKM. V lost 5 bases to trimming and J lost 3 bases; unmatched junction nucleotides: 8. The CDR3 loop spans 15 amino acids. The CDR3 nucleotides read TGTGCCAGCAGTCCCCTGGACAGGGAATACACTGAAGCTTTCTTT. This encodes CASSPLDREYTEAFF.

The chain combines TRBV7-2 with TRBJ1-4; D perhaps matches TRBD1 (5 bases). Looked up from germline, CDR1 is SGHTA and CDR2 is FQGNSA. V shed 5 bases and J shed 3 bases, with 7 bases lying between them. The CDR3 runs to 13 residues. The CDR3 DNA reads TGTGCCAGCAGCGGGGGGGCTAATGAAAAACTGTTTTTT. This encodes CASSGGANEKLFF.

This rearrangement joins TRBV28 to TRBJ2-3; the match to TRBD2 covers 9 bases. V was pared by 5 bases and J by 4 bases, with 10 bases of the junction left unmatched. Looked up from germline, CDR1 is MDHEN and CDR2 is SYDVKM. CDR3 size: 16 residues. CDR3 sequence: CASSPRGSGGADTQYF. The CDR3 DNA follows: TGTGCCAGCAGTCCCCGGGGTAGCGGGGGCGCAGATACGCAGTATTTT.

The chain couples TRBV7-2 to TRBJ2-1, with D unresolved. The ends were cut back, 5 bases at V and 9 bases at J, with 14 bases in the middle. CDR1 is SGHTA, CDR2 FQGNSA, per germline. There are 13 residues in the CDR3. The CDR3: CASSVPSDGEQFF. The CDR3, as DNA: TGTGCCAGCAGCGTCCCCAGCGATGGTGAGCAGTTCTTC. The complete variable domain, with remaining parts taken from reference TRBV7-2 and TRBJ2-1, reads GAGVSQSPSNKVTEKGKDVELRCDPISGHTALYWYRQSLGQGLEFLIYFQGNSAPDKSGLPSDRFSAERTGGSVSTLTIQRTQQEDSAVYLCASSVPSDGEQFFGPGTRLTVL.

The gene calls are TRBV3-1 (or the pseudogene TRBV3-2) and TRBJ1-2; 7 bases match TRBD1. Germline V gene lookup returns CDR1 LGHDT and CDR2 YNNKEL (reference sequence). Trimming at V came to 6 bases and at J to 3 bases, leaving 7 bases not matched to a gene. The CDR3 length is 14 residues. The CDR3 DNA is TGTGCCAGCAGAGACTGGGACAGAGACTATGGCTACACCTTC. Protein: CASRDWDRDYGYTF.

The chain carries TRBV4-3 and TRBJ2-7; D is possibly TRBD2 (6 bases). The germline V gene has CDR1 LGHNA and CDR2 YSLEER. The CDR3 totals 17 residues. V lost 4 bases and J 2 bases, leaving 21 bases between the germline ends. CDR3 sequence: CASSRNFQGGSPYEQYF. The CDR3 nucleotides are TGCGCCAGCAGCCGCAACTTTCAGGGAGGTAGTCCCTACGAGCAGTACTTC.

V is TRBV28 and J is TRBJ2-7, with D tentatively TRBD1 (7 bases). The germline V gene encodes CDR1 MDHEN and CDR2 SYDVKM. CDR3 length equals 14 residues. Trimming removed 5 bases at V and 3 bases at J, with 14 bases between. The CDR3 coding sequence is TGTGCCAGCAGTCCGGGGGACAGAAGCTACGAGCAGTACTTC. Protein sequence: CASSPGDRSYEQYF.

CDR3 in DNA: TGCGCCAGCAGCCTGGACAAGAGCTCCTACAATGAGCAGTTCTTC. Translating it yields CASSLDKSSYNEQFF. The chain combines TRBV4-3 with TRBJ2-1; TRBD1 might be the D (5 bases). Germline CDR1 and CDR2: LGHNA and YSLEER. CDR3 length: 15 residues. The germline V and J ends were trimmed by 4 bases and 0 bases, with 10 bases remaining between them.

This clone has just a few counts. Here the CDR3 DNA reads TGTGCCAGCAGTTGGAGGACGGAAGCGGAGCAGTACTTC. The encoded protein is CASSWRTEAEQYF. The J gene is TRBJ2-7, the V gene TRBV12-3 or TRBV12-4; possibly TRBD2 for D (5 bases). There are 13 residues in the CDR3. Trimming pared 4 bases from V and 7 bases from J, leaving 14 bases between.